The 29 T cell receptor beta chains presented below share a single source sample, sequenced in a study of tumor and adjacent non-tumor tissue in lung cancer. The template was RNA from unsorted bulk tissue. A modified ARM-PCR protocol with three rounds of nested PCR amplified TCRbeta. One entry per CDR3 protein, called by TCRdb with MiXCR from the multiplex PCR reads. The top ten hold about 13% of the sample, which has 130,000 or so distinct CDR3 sequences, roughly 67% seen once. Sequences were obtained from lung tumor tissue. These receptors all stem from a man under 40 with non-small cell lung cancer.

This clonotype was observed at least ten times. This chain connects TRBV6-5 to TRBJ2-7; tentative D call: TRBD2 (6 bases). Trimming removed 0 bases from V and 0 bases from J, with 15 bases in between. This CDR3 region has 17 residues. CDR1 is MNHEY and CDR2 is SVGAGI in the germline V gene. The CDR3 bases are TGTGCCAGCAGTTACTCGAAAGGAGGGGTTCTCTCCTACGAGCAGTACTTC. This translates into CASSYSKGGVLSYEQYF.

The J gene is TRBJ1-4, the V gene TRBV4-1, with D possibly matching TRBD1 (6 bases). This CDR3 has 20 residues. Germline CDR1 is MGHRA and CDR2 is YSYEKL. V gave up 4 bases and J gave up 0 bases, with 24 bases separating them. The CDR3: CASSRKLDSARTATNEKLFF. In DNA form, the CDR3 reads TGCGCCAGCAGCCGGAAGCTGGACTCCGCAAGGACAGCAACTAATGAAAAACTGTTTTTT.

V and J are TRBV11-1 and TRBJ2-1; 8 bases align to TRBD2. The CDR3 is 15 amino acids. Per germline, CDR1 SGHAT and CDR2 FQDESV (reference sequence). CDR3 region: CAISTTSEPHNEQFF. CDR3 sequence (DNA): TGTGCTATCAGCACGACTAGCGAACCCCACAATGAGCAGTTCTTC.

This clonotype was seen once. This may be a read error: a much more frequent sequence differs by one nucleotide. The chain recombines TRBV12-3 or TRBV12-4 with TRBJ2-7; D may be TRBD1 (5 bases). CDR3 size: 14 residues. CDR3: CVSSQPPQAPEQYF. CDR3 bases: TGTGTCAGCAGCCAACCTCCACAGGCCCCGGAGCAGTACTTC.

This chain joins TRBV24-1 and TRBJ2-1; D may be TRBD2 (7 bases). This CDR3 has 14 amino acids. CDR1 is KGHDR, CDR2 SFDVKD, per germline. Trimming removed 8 bases at V and 7 bases at J, with 17 bases between. This CDR3 reads CATNPGGNRNEQFF. In DNA, the CDR3 is TGTGCCACCAACCCGGGGGGCAACAGGAATGAGCAGTTCTTC.

Points on this clonotype: A much larger clone differs from this one at a single base, so this may be a read error. The rearrangement links TRBV7-8 to TRBJ2-3, with TRBD2 identical over 7 bases. This CDR3 region has 15 residues. CDR1 is SGHVS and CDR2 is FQNEAQ in the germline V gene. CDR3 sequence (DNA): TGTGTCAGCAGCTTAGATACTAGCGGCACAGATACGCAGTATTTT. Translated, it gives CVSSLDTSGTDTQYF.

As regards this clonotype: It may be a read error: a sequence one base away is much more abundant. V gene TRBV5-1 combines with J gene TRBJ1-1; weak D call: TRBD1 (6 bases). The ends were cut back, 2 bases at V and 1 base at J, with 15 bases in the middle. This CDR3 region has 16 residues. Germline CDR1 is SGHRS and CDR2 is YFSETQ. The CDR3 loop reads CASSFLPRTANTEAFF. CDR3 coding DNA: TGCGCCAGCAGCTTTTTACCCCGGACAGCGAACACTGAAGCTTTCTTT.

This clonotype was counted ten times or more. The V gene is TRBV4-2, the J gene TRBJ2-1; 10 nucleotides line up with TRBD2. CDR1 is LGHNA and CDR2 is YNFKEQ in the germline V gene. Losses at the gene ends were 0 bases for V and 4 bases for J; bases not matched to a gene: 9. This CDR3 has 18 amino acids. CDR3 loop: CASSQEGIRLAGYNEQFF. The CDR3 DNA reads as TGTGCCAGCAGCCAAGAAGGAATACGACTAGCGGGTTACAATGAGCAGTTCTTC.

In the case of this clonotype: One base away lies a much larger clone, so this may be a sequencing read error. This chain joins TRBV12-3 or TRBV12-4 and TRBJ2-1; D unresolved. CDR3 size: 14 residues. V lost 3 bases, J lost 5 bases, and 11 bases lay in between. The CDR3 region has the DNA TGTGCCAGCAGTTTCTCAGGAATAAACAATGAGCAGTTCTTC. Translated, it gives CASSFSGINNEQFF.

A remark on this clonotype: The conserved phenylalanine or tryptophan normally closing the CDR3 is absent here, so this likely arose from a read error. This chain links TRBV5-4 with TRBJ1-1; tentative D call: TRBD1 (5 bases). V was cut by 2 bases and J by 0 bases, with 11 bases left in between. The CDR3 is 15 amino acids. Germline-derived CDR1 and CDR2 are SGHNT and YYREEE (reference sequence). DNA for the CDR3: TGTGCCAGCAGCTTTGGGATGGGACTGAACACTGAAGCTTTCTAT. It encodes CASSFGMGLNTEAFY.

The V and J genes are TRBV7-2 and TRBJ2-3, with D unresolved. The V gene lost 5 bases and the J gene lost 0 bases, with 12 bases spanning the gap. This CDR3 is 15 amino acids long. Germline CDR1 reads SGHTA; CDR2 reads FQGNSA. The CDR3 sequence is CASSQDYLSTDTQYF. The DNA for the CDR3 is TGTGCCAGCAGCCAGGATTATCTTAGCACAGATACGCAGTATTTT.

This clonotype was counted at least ten times. The chain couples TRBV6-5 to TRBJ1-2; D is uncertain. The germline CDR1 and CDR2 sequences are MNHEY and SVGAGI. The CDR3 contains 15 residues. Trimming cost V 2 bases and J 6 bases, with 16 bases left between them. The DNA of the CDR3 is TGTGCCAGCAGTTACGCAGCGCGGCAGGCTAATGGCTACACCTTC. It translates to CASSYAARQANGYTF.

With regard to this clonotype: One base away lies a much larger clone, so this may be a sequencing read error. The final CDR3 position lacks the conserved phenylalanine or tryptophan, pointing to a likely read error. This chain links TRBV6-5 with TRBJ2-7; possibly TRBD1 for D (6 bases). This CDR3 contains 14 residues. CDR1 and CDR2 from the germline V gene are MNHEY and SVGAGI. Between the trimmed V and J ends, which lost 7 bases and 5 bases, there was a span of 18 bases. The CDR3 DNA is TGTGCCAGCACCCCCGGACAGCGCGTCCACGAGCAGTACCTC. Translation gives CASTPGQRVHEQYL.

Comments on this clonotype: Being one base from a much bigger clone, this may be a read error. V is TRBV4-3 and J is TRBJ1-5; D not certain. The CDR3 spans 13 residues. Germline assignment: CDR1 LGHNA and CDR2 YSLEER. V lost 0 bases and J 6 bases, leaving 6 bases between the germline ends. CDR3 DNA sequence: TGCGCCAGCAGCCAAGATGAATGTCAGCCCCAGCATTTT. Its protein is CASSQDECQPQHF.

The genes are TRBV29-1 and TRBJ2-7; a possible D gene is TRBD2 (6 bases). The germline V gene encodes CDR1 SQVTM and CDR2 ANQGSEA. The CDR3 has 16 amino acids. CDR3 amino acids: CNIEAMVGGRFYEQYF. In nucleotides, the CDR3 is TGCAACATTGAGGCTATGGTCGGAGGGAGATTCTACGAGCAGTACTTC.

The table lists this clonotype with a count of one. One junction end disagrees with the germline gene, perhaps due to a read error. V is TRBV20-1 and J is TRBJ1-2, with D perhaps matching TRBD1 (5 bases). This CDR3 is 14 amino acids long. Per germline, CDR1 DFQATT and CDR2 SNEGSKA (reference sequence). The DNA for the CDR3 is TGCAATGCTAGAGATCTGAGGGGTGGCTATGGCTACACCTTC. Translating it yields CNARDLRGGYGYTF.

As for this clonotype: One base away lies a much larger clone, so this may be a sequencing read error. This chain connects TRBV5-5 to TRBJ2-4, with D possibly matching TRBD2 (6 bases). V was shortened by 1 base and J by 6 bases, with 8 bases between the two germline ends. The CDR3 runs 13 residues. CDR1 and CDR2 from the germline V gene are SGHKS and YYEKEE (reference sequence). The DNA for the CDR3 is TGTGCCAGCAGCTTGAGGGGAGGAAACATTCAGTACTTC. Translated: CASSLRGGNIQYF.

A remark on this clonotype: The junction shows a germline mismatch at one end, possibly a read error. The chain combines TRBV20-1 with TRBJ2-2, with D possibly being TRBD2 (5 bases). CDR1 is DFQATT and CDR2 is SNEGSKA in the germline V gene (reference sequence). The CDR3 has 17 amino acids. The CDR3 bases are TGCAGTGCTAGACTGAATACGGCGGGCGCGAACATCGGGGAGCTGTTTTTC. This gives the protein CSARLNTAGANIGELFF.

A remark on this clonotype: Compared with germline, one end of the junction differs, possibly owing to a read error. The chain combines TRBV11-2 with TRBJ1-1; D unclear. CDR3 length equals 15 residues. Germline assignment: CDR1 SGHAT and CDR2 FQNNGV. CDR3 in amino acids: CATSFSHIVNTEAFF. CDR3 coding DNA: TGTGCCACCAGCTTTTCGCATATAGTGAACACTGAAGCTTTCTTT.

The chain carries TRBV24-1 and TRBJ2-7; 15 bases fit TRBD2. Germline CDR1 reads KGHDR; CDR2 reads SFDVKD. V lost 1 base, J lost 3 bases, and 6 bases stayed unmatched. There are 18 residues in the CDR3. The CDR3 DNA reads as TGTGCCACCAGTGATTTAGGGACTAGCGGGAGGACCTACTACGAGCAGTACTTC. Protein product: CATSDLGTSGRTYYEQYF.

With regard to this clonotype: At one end, the junction sequence differs from germline, possibly due to a read error. The J gene is TRBJ2-7, the V gene TRBV20-1, with TRBD2 matching 10 bases. Germline values: CDR1 DFQATT, CDR2 SNEGSKA (reference sequence). The CDR3 is 22 amino acids. CDR3 protein: CSARMSPRPLAGVPSFTYEQYF. CDR3 coding DNA: TGCAGTGCTAGAATGTCCCCCCGGCCCCTAGCGGGAGTACCCTCCTTTACCTACGAGCAGTATTTC.

With respect to this clonotype: The junction departs from germline at one end; a sequencing error may be responsible. The chain links TRBV11-2 to TRBJ2-7; tentative D call: TRBD1 (5 bases). The CDR3 totals 12 residues. Germline CDR1 SGHAT, CDR2 FQNNGV. The CDR3: CASGRGTDVQCF. In DNA form, the CDR3 reads TGTGCCAGCGGAAGGGGAACGGACGTGCAGTGCTTC. The full variable domain, in which reference TRBV11-2 and TRBJ2-7 provide the parts outside the CDR3, is EAGVAQSPRYKIIEKRQSVAFWCNPISGHATLYWYQQILGQGPKLLIQFQNNGVVDDSQLPKDRFSAERLKGVDSTLKIQPAKLEDSAVYLCASGRGTDVQCFGPGTRLTVT.

On this clonotype itself: One base away lies a much larger clone, so this may be a sequencing read error. This rearrangement joins TRBV20-1 to TRBJ2-1; tentatively, D is TRBD1 or TRBD2 (6 bases each). CDR1 is DFQATT, CDR2 SNEGSKA, per germline (reference sequence). The ends were cut back, 8 bases at V and 7 bases at J, with 18 bases in the middle. The CDR3 length is 13 residues. The CDR3 loop is CSSLEGGSNEQFF. DNA of the CDR3: TGCAGTTCTCTTGAGGGGGGATCTAATGAGCAGTTCTTC.

To note about this clonotype: Germline and junction disagree at one end, which may indicate a read error. The genes are TRBV4-1 and TRBJ1-1; a possible D gene is TRBD1 (6 bases). CDR3 length: 17 amino acids. Germline loops: CDR1 MGHRA, CDR2 YSYEKL. The CDR3 sequence: CASSHPTRTDLNTESSF. CDR3 nucleotide sequence: TGCGCCAGCAGCCACCCTACCCGGACAGACTTGAACACTGAATCTTCTTTT.

In regard to this clonotype: A much more abundant neighbour one base away suggests this may be a read error. The chain couples TRBV6-2 or TRBV6-3 to TRBJ1-6; D call uncertain. This CDR3 is 11 amino acids long. CDR1 and CDR2 (germline): MNHEY, SVGEGT. CDR3 DNA: TGTGCCATCAGTTACGATTCACCCCTCCACTTT. Translated: CAISYDSPLHF.

Worth noting for this clonotype: The junction shows a germline mismatch at one end, possibly a read error. This chain joins TRBV11-2 and TRBJ2-2, with a tentative D call TRBD1 (7 bases). CDR3 length equals 15 residues. CDR1 is SGHAT, CDR2 FQNNGV, per germline. CDR3 DNA sequence: TGTGCCAGCAGCTTGAGGGGGGTGAGCACAGGGGAGCTGTTATTT. It specifies CASSLRGVSTGELLF.

Comments on this clonotype: A much larger clone lies a single base off, so this may be a read error. The rearrangement joins TRBV6-2 or TRBV6-3 to TRBJ1-2, with D hard to call. Germline V gene sequence: CDR1 MNHEY, CDR2 SVGEGT. The CDR3 has 15 residues. CDR3 residues: CASSSGGGDRYGYIF. Written as DNA, the CDR3 is TGTGCCAGCAGTTCGGGAGGAGGCGACCGCTATGGCTACATCTTC.

Turning to this clonotype: Compared with germline, one end of the junction differs, possibly owing to a read error. The genes are TRBV20-1 and TRBJ1-1, with D maybe TRBD1 (6 bases). In germline, CDR1 is DFQATT, CDR2 SNEGSKA (reference sequence). The CDR3 extends over 12 amino acids. As DNA, the CDR3 is TGCGGTGCTAGAGGGGGGCCGACTGAGGCTTTCTTT. Translated, it gives CGARGGPTEAFF.

This chain uses TRBV4-2 with TRBJ1-5; 8 positions agree with TRBD1. The V gene end was trimmed by 5 bases and the J gene end by 8 bases; junction bases not matched to a gene: 11. CDR3 length: 15 residues. Germline CDR1 and CDR2: LGHNA and YNFKEQ. The CDR3 bases are TGTGCCAGCAGCACTGGGACAGGCCCCTATAAGCCCCAGCATTTT. It specifies CASSTGTGPYKPQHF.